This T cell receptor (beta chain) comes out of a study of blood T cells in healthy people across ages. V lost 4 bases to trimming and J lost 3 bases; unmatched junction nucleotides: 19. The CDR3 loop spans 20 amino acids. From germline, CDR1 is SGHDN and CDR2 FVKESK. The use of a sample-barcoded 5' primer and a J-beta primer mix characterized a second PCR of about 7 to 12 cycles. MiXCR was run by TCRdb on the 5' RACE reads, yielding one entry per CDR3 protein. The data hold around 940,000 distinct CDR3 sequences, with just over 50% observed a single time. Sequencing used blood. The receptor comes from a woman aged 55-75 years in good health. The chain employs TRBV14 and TRBJ2-1; 9 nucleotides align to TRBD2. CDR3 DNA sequence: TGTGCCAGCAGCCCATTAGCGGGAGTCCATAGCACCTGGCTCTACAATGAGCAGTTCTTC. Translated: CASSPLAGVHSTWLYNEQFF.